The TCR beta chain under discussion was sequenced for a study of blood T cells in healthy people across ages. Study findings and constraints: The long-lived group displayed more naive CD4+ cells, plus higher diversity, than the aged donors did.

CDR1 and CDR2 (germline): SGDLS, YYNGEE. The CDR3 loop spans 13 amino acids. Trimming removed 3 bases from V and 5 bases from J; junction bases left unmatched: 5. A J-beta primer mix and a sample-barcoded 5' primer were used in a second PCR of roughly 6 to 11 cycles. TCRdb re-analysed the 5' RACE reads in MiXCR, keeping a single row per CDR3 protein. The sample includes approximately 810,000 distinct CDR3 sequences, roughly 40% seen only once; the top ten take roughly 13%. This clonotype was seen a few times. Its antigen remains unidentified. This receptor was obtained from a man younger than 35 in good health. The specimen was blood. This rearrangement joins TRBV9 to TRBJ2-7; the match to TRBD1 covers 7 bases. CDR3 nucleotides: TGTGCCAGCAGCGAGACAGGGTCCGACGAGCAGTACTTC. Its protein product is CASSETGSDEQYF.